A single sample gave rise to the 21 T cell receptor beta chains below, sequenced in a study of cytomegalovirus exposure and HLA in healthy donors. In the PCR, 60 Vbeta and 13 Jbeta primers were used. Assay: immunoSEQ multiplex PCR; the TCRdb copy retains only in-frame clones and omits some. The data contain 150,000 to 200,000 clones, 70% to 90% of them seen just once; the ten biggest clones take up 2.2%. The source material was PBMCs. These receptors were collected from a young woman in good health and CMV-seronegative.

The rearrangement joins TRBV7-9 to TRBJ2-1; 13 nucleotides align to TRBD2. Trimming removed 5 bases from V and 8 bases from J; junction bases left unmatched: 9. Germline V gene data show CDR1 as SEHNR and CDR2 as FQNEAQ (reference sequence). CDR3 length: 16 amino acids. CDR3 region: CASSDRTSGRGDEQFF. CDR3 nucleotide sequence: TGTGCCAGCAGCGACAGAACTAGCGGGAGGGGGGATGAGCAGTTCTTC.

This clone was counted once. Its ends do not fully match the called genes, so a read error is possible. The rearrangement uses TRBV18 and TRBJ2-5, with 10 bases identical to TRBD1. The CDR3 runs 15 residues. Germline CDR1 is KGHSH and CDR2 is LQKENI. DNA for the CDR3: TGTGCCAGCTCACGTACCGGGACAGGGGAAGAGGCCCAGTACTTC. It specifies CASSRTGTGEEAQYF.

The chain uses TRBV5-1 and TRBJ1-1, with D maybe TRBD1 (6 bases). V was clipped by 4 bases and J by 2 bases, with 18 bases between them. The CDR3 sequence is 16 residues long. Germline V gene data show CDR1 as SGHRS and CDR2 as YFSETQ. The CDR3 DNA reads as TGCGCCAGCAGCACGAGGGGGGGAACGCTCAACACTGAAGCTTTCTTT. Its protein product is CASSTRGGTLNTEAFF.

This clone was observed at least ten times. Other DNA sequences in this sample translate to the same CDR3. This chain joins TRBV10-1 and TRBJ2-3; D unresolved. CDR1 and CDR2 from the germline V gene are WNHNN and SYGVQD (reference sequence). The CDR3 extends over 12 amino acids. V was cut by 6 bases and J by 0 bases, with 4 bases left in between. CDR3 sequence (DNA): TGCGCCAGCAGCTACAGCACAGATACGCAGTATTTT. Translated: CASSYSTDTQYF.

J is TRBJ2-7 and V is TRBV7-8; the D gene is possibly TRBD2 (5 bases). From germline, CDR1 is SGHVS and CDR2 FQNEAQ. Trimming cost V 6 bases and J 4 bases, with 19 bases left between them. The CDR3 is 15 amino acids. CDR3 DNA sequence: TGTGCCAGCAGTTCGGACTGGACCCAGCCGTACGAGCAGTACTTC. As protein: CASSSDWTQPYEQYF.

The CDR3, as DNA: TGTGCCAGCAAAGCCGGGACTAGCGGCACAGATACGCAGTATTTT. It translates to CASKAGTSGTDTQYF. The chain joins TRBV6-5 to TRBJ2-3, with 10 bases fitting TRBD2. Losses at the gene ends were 7 bases for V and 1 base for J; bases not matched to a gene: 5. The CDR3 consists of 15 residues. Germline values: CDR1 MNHEY, CDR2 SVGAGI.

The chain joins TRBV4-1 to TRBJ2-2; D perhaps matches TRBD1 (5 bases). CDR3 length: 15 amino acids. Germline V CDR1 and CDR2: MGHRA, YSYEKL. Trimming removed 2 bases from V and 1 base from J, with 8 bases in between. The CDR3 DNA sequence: TGCGCCAGCAGCCAACTCGGACAGAACACCGGGGAGCTGTTTTTT. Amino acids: CASSQLGQNTGELFF.

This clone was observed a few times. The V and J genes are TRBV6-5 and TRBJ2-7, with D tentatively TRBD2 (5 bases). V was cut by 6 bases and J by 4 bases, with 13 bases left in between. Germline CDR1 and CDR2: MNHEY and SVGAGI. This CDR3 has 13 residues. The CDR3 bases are TGTGCCAGCAGGAAACTAGGTTCTTACGAGCAGTACTTC. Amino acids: CASRKLGSYEQYF.

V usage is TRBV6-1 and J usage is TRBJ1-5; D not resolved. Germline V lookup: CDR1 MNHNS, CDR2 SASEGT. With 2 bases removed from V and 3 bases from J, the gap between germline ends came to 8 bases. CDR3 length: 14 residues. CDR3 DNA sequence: TGTGCCAGCAGTGAATTCAGTAACAATCAGCCCCAGCATTTT. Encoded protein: CASSEFSNNQPQHF.

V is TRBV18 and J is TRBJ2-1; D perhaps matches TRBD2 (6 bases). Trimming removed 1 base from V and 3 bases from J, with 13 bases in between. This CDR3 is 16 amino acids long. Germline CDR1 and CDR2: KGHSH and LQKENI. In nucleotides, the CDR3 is TGTGCCAGCTCACCACGGCGGGACTCCCTCTACAATGAGCAGTTCTTC. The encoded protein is CASSPRRDSLYNEQFF.

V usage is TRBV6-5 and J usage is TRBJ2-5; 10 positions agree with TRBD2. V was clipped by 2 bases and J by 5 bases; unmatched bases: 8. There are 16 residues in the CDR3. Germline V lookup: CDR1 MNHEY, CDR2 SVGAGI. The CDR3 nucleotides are TGTGCCAGCAGTTACGTCCTAGCGGGGGTGGGGGAGACCCAGTACTTC. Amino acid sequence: CASSYVLAGVGETQYF.

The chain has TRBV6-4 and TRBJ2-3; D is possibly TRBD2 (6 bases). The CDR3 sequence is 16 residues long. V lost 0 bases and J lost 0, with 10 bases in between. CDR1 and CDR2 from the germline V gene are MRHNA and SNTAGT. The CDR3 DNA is TGTGCCAGCAGTGACTCCGGGACTTCTAGCACAGATACGCAGTATTTT. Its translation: CASSDSGTSSTDTQYF.

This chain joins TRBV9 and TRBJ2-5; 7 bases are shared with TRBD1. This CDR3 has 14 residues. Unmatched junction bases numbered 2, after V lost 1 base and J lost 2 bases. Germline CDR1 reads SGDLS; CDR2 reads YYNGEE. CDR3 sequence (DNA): TGTGCCAGCAGCGTAACAGGGGTTCAAGAGACCCAGTACTTC. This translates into CASSVTGVQETQYF.

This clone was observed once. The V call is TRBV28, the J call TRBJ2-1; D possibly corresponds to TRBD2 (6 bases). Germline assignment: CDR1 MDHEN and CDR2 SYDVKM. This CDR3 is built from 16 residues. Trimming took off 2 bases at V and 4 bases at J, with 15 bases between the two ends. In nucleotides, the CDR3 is TGTGCCAGCAGTTTACTTCTGGGAGGCGGGTACAATGAGCAGTTCTTC. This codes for CASSLLLGGGYNEQFF.

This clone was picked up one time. The chain's CDR3 is CASSLVGGLNTGELFF. CDR3 DNA: TGTGCCAGCAGCTTAGTGGGGGGGCTAAACACCGGGGAGCTGTTTTTT. The chain carries TRBV7-8 and TRBJ2-2; tentatively, D is TRBD2 (7 bases). Germline V gene sequence: CDR1 SGHVS, CDR2 FQNEAQ. V was shortened by 1 base and J by 2 bases, with 11 bases between the two germline ends. This CDR3 region has 16 residues.

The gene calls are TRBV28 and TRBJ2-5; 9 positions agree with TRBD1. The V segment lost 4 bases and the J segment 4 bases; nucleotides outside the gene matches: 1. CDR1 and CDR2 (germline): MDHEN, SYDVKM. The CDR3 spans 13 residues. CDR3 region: CASSSGQGETQYF. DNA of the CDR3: TGTGCCAGCAGTTCGGGACAGGGAGAGACCCAGTACTTC.

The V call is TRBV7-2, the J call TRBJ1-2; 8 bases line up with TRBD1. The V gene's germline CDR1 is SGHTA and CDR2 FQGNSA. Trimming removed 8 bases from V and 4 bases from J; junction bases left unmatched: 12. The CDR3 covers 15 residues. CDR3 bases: TGTGCCAGCGCCCAGGGGGCCTCAGCTTTCTATGGCTACACCTTC. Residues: CASAQGASAFYGYTF.

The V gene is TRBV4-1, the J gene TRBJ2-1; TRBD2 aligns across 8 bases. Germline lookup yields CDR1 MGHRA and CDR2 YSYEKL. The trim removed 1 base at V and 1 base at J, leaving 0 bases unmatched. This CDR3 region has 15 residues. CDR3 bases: TGCGCCAGCAGCCAAGCGGGAGGGTCCTACAATGAGCAGTTCTTC. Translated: CASSQAGGSYNEQFF.

The CDR3 sequence is CASSDNQGADTQYF. The CDR3 DNA sequence: TGCGCCAGCAGTGACAACCAGGGGGCAGATACGCAGTATTTT. The V and J genes are TRBV10-1 and TRBJ2-3, with TRBD1 identical over 7 bases. The CDR3 is 14 residues long. The germline V gene has CDR1 WNHNN and CDR2 SYGVQD (reference sequence). V was clipped by 3 bases and J by 4 bases; unmatched bases: 4.

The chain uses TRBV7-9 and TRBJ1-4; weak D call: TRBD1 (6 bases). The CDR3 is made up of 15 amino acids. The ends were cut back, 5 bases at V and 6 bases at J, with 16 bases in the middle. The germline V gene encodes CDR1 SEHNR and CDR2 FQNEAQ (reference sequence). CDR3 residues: CASSRLGARDEKLFF. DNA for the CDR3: TGTGCCAGCAGCCGCTTGGGGGCCAGGGATGAAAAACTGTTTTTT. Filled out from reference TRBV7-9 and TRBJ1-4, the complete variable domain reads DTGVSQNPRHKITKRGQNVTFRCDPISEHNRLYWYRQTLGQGPEFLTYFQNEAQLEKSRLLSDRFSAERPKGSFSTLEIQRTEQGDSAMYLCASSRLGARDEKLFFGSGTQLSVL.

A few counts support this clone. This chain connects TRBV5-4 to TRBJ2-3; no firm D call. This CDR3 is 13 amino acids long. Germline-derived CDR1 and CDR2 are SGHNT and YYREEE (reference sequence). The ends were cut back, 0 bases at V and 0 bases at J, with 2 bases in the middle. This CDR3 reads CASSLASTDTQYF. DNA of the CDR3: TGTGCCAGCAGCTTGGCGAGCACAGATACGCAGTATTTT.